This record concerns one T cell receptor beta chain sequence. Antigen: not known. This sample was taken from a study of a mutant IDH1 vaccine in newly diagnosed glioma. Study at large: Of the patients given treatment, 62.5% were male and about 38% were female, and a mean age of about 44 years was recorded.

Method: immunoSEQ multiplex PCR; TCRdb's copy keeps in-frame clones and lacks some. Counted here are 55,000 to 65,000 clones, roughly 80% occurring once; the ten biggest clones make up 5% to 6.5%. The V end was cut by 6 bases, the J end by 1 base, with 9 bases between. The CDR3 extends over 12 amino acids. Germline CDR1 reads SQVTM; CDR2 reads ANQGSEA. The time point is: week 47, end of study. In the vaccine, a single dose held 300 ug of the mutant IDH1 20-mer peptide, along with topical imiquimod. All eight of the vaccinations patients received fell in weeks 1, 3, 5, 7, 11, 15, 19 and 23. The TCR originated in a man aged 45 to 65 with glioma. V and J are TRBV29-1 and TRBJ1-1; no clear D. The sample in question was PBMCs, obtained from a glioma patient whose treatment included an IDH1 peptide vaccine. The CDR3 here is CSVGARNTEAFF. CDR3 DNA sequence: TGCAGCGTAGGCGCGAGGAACACTGAAGCTTTCTTT. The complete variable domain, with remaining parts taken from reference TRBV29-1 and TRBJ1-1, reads SAVISQKPSRDICQRGTSLTIQCQVDSQVTMMFWYRQQPGQSLTLIATANQGSEATYESGFVIDKFPISRPNLTFSTLTVSNMSPEDSSIYLCSVGARNTEAFFGQGTRLTVV.